The present entry profiles one T cell receptor (beta chain) with its context. The sample belongs to a study of blood T cells in healthy people across ages. This CDR3 is 15 amino acids long. Germline V gene data show CDR1 as LGHDT and CDR2 as YNNKEL (reference sequence). The ends were cut back, 0 bases at V and 4 bases at J, with 11 bases in the middle. There were healthy Caucasian individuals from Russia, aged roughly 6 to 100, serving as donors. Primed by a sample-barcoded 5' primer and a J-beta primer mix, a second PCR proceeded for 7 to 11 cycles. Each CDR3 protein is one row after TCRdb ran MiXCR on the 5' RACE reads. The sample yields more than 1,000,000 distinct CDR3 sequences, almost 25% seen once. The same sample was also used in a study of T cells of mothers and their children. That report adds: There were over 8 million TCR beta CDR3 reads from each mother and several million from each child.

This sequence originates from a girl aged 2-9 years in good health. J is TRBJ2-3 and V is TRBV3-1; D gene unclear. Sequencing was carried out using blood. The CDR3 sequence: CASSQEPRFADTQYF. Written as DNA, the CDR3 is TGTGCCAGCAGCCAAGAGCCCCGTTTCGCAGATACGCAGTATTTT.